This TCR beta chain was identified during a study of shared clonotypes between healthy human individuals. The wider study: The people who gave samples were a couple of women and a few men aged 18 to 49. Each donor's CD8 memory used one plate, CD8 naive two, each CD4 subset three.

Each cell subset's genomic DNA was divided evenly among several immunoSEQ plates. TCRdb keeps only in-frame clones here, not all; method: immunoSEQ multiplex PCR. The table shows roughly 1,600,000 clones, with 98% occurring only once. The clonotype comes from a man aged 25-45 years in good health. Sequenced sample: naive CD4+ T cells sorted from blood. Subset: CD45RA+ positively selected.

CDR3: CASSEGLREMTDTQYF. The DNA for the CDR3 is TGTGCCAGCAGTGAAGGTCTGCGGGAGATGACAGATACGCAGTATTTT. The chain joins TRBV6-1 to TRBJ2-3; 7 positions agree with TRBD2. V lost 1 base and J lost 3; bases outside the gene matches: 7. Germline loops: CDR1 MNHNS, CDR2 SASEGT. The CDR3 has 16 amino acids.